The 30 T cell receptor beta chains below were found in one sample sequenced in a study of PD-1 blockade in classical Hodgkin lymphoma (dated by TCRdb to about 2020). The intended sense of this specimen's time point label: cycle 4 day 1 (C4D1), after six to seven weeks of nivolumab. Every trial patient had relapsed after autologous stem cell transplantation, and cohorts A, B and C differed in prior brentuximab vedotin exposure. The library relied on the immunoSEQ multiplex PCR assay. TCRdb took over this immuneACCESS table, retaining in-frame rearrangements with V and J assigned. Such tables are incomplete; in checked studies, under half of the missing clones stem from an unresolved V gene, and the remainder is unexplained. The sample table holds more than 85,000 clones, of which more than 70% were seen once. The ten most abundant clones make up 15% to 20% of the sample. Sequenced material: peripheral blood mononuclear cells (PBMCs), taken before the fourth cycle of nivolumab. Receptor source: a human donor with classical Hodgkin lymphoma.

The chain links TRBV5-1 to TRBJ1-1; 8 nucleotides match TRBD1. There are 15 residues in the CDR3. The trim removed 3 bases at V and 1 base at J, leaving 5 bases unmatched. CDR1 is SGHRS and CDR2 is YFSETQ in the germline V gene. Here the CDR3 reads CASSSPDRGNTEAFF. The DNA for the CDR3 is TGCGCCAGCAGCTCGCCCGACAGGGGGAACACTGAAGCTTTCTTT.

V usage is TRBV15 and J usage is TRBJ2-6; D possibly corresponds to TRBD1 (6 bases). Trimming stripped 5 bases from V and 0 bases from J, with 8 bases between. Germline assignment: CDR1 LNHNV and CDR2 YYDKDF (reference sequence). The CDR3 loop spans 15 amino acids. The CDR3, as DNA: TGTGCCACCAGCGGGGACAACTCTGGGGCCAACGTCCTGACTTTC. Translated, it gives CATSGDNSGANVLTF.

The chain joins TRBV14 to TRBJ2-3, with 9 bases fitting TRBD2. The CDR3 contains 17 residues. After removal of 2 bases from V and 4 bases from J, the junction contained 10 bases not matched to a gene. CDR1 and CDR2 (germline): SGHDN, FVKESK. The CDR3 loop reads CASSQYIGLAKPDTQYF. The DNA of the CDR3 is TGTGCCAGCAGCCAATATATTGGACTAGCGAAACCAGATACGCAGTATTTT.

On this clone itself: The sample has other DNA sequences that encode this CDR3 too. V is TRBV5-1 and J is TRBJ2-7, with TRBD1 identical over 9 bases. Germline-derived CDR1 and CDR2 are SGHRS and YFSETQ. The trim removed 3 bases at V and 4 bases at J, leaving 5 bases unmatched. The CDR3 sequence is 14 residues long. DNA of the CDR3: TGCGCCAGCAGCTCGGGACAGGGTCCGTACGAGCAGTACTTC. Amino acid sequence: CASSSGQGPYEQYF.

Only a few counts were recorded for this clone. This chain joins TRBV5-1 and TRBJ2-3; D uncertain. The CDR3 length is 15 residues. Trimming shortened V by 4 bases and J by 2 bases, and 14 bases separated the two germline ends. From germline, CDR1 is SGHRS and CDR2 YFSETQ. Here the CDR3 reads CASSPGLGFTDTQYF. CDR3 sequence (DNA): TGCGCCAGCAGCCCCGGATTAGGGTTCACAGATACGCAGTATTTT.

This clone was seen ten or more times. The rearrangement uses TRBV14 and TRBJ2-1, with D perhaps being TRBD1 or TRBD2 (5 bases each). V gave up 4 bases and J gave up 2 bases, with 15 bases separating them. Germline V gene sequence: CDR1 SGHDN, CDR2 FVKESK. The CDR3 is 16 amino acids. The CDR3 DNA reads TGTGCCAGCAGCCGTTCCGGGACCCTAACCTACAATGAGCAGTTCTTC. Its translation is CASSRSGTLTYNEQFF.

The chain couples TRBV19 to TRBJ1-2, with D tentatively TRBD1 (6 bases). V was shortened by 3 bases and J by 4 bases, with 15 bases between the two germline ends. The CDR3 is 15 amino acids. Germline CDR1 reads LNHDA; CDR2 reads SQIVND (reference sequence). The CDR3 DNA sequence: TGTGCCAGTAGTATCGGGGGCTCCAACATCTATGGCTACACCTTC. Its translation: CASSIGGSNIYGYTF.

This clone was seen a handful of times. This rearrangement joins TRBV28 to TRBJ1-3; D remains unclear. The CDR3 length is 14 residues. With 7 bases removed from V and 0 bases from J, the gap between germline ends came to 10 bases. CDR1 is MDHEN, CDR2 SYDVKM, per germline. CDR3 DNA sequence: TGTGCCAGCACCCTTTTGGGCTCTGGAAACACCATATATTTT. Translation: CASTLLGSGNTIYF.

This clone was picked up one time. The rearrangement links TRBV7-9 to TRBJ1-4, with TRBD1 matching over 8 bases. The CDR3 sequence is 15 residues long. J lost 10 bases, V lost 0 bases, and 7 bases had no gene match. Per germline, CDR1 SEHNR and CDR2 FQNEAQ (reference sequence). CDR3 in amino acids: CASSLAGQGEIKLFF. The CDR3 bases are TGTGCCAGCAGCTTAGCCGGACAGGGTGAAATAAAACTGTTTTTT.

The gene calls are TRBV18 and TRBJ1-2, with 7 bases fitting TRBD1. The CDR3 spans 17 residues. J was trimmed by 4 bases and V by 0 bases; bases with no gene match: 11. Germline lookup yields CDR1 KGHSH and CDR2 LQKENI. DNA for the CDR3: TGTGCCAGCTCACCACCAATTGTTCTGGGACAGACCTATGGCTACACCTTC. The encoded protein is CASSPPIVLGQTYGYTF.

The V gene is TRBV5-4, the J gene TRBJ2-3; 11 bases fit TRBD2. Germline CDR1 is SGHNT and CDR2 is YYREEE (reference sequence). The CDR3 runs to 16 residues. V was clipped by 2 bases and J by 0 bases; unmatched bases: 2. CDR3 in DNA: TGTGCCAGCAGCTTCCGACTAGCGGGAAGCACAGATACGCAGTATTTT. It is translated as CASSFRLAGSTDTQYF. The whole variable domain, remainder taken from reference TRBV5-4 and TRBJ2-3, is ETGVTQSPTHLIKTRGQQVTLRCSSQSGHNTVSWYQQALGQGPQFIFQYYREEENGRGNFPPRFSGLQFPNYSSELNVNALELDDSALYLCASSFRLAGSTDTQYFGPGTRLTVL.

This clone was recorded a few times. The chain has TRBV2 and TRBJ2-1, with 7 bases matching TRBD1. Germline loops: CDR1 SNHLY, CDR2 FYNNEI. Trimming took 7 bases from V and 7 from J; bases not matched to a gene: 10. The CDR3 has 14 amino acids. As DNA, the CDR3 is TGTGCCAGCATGCAGGGGACAGCAGCTAATGAGCAGTTCTTC. It translates to CASMQGTAANEQFF. Filled out from reference TRBV2 and TRBJ2-1, the complete variable domain reads EPEVTQTPSHQVTQMGQEVILRCVPISNHLYFYWYRQILGQKVEFLVSFYNNEISEKSEIFDDQFSVERPDGSNFTLKIRSTKLEDSAMYFCASMQGTAANEQFFGPGTRLTVL.

This chain joins TRBV11-2 and TRBJ1-5; D remains unclear. The V gene lost 4 bases and the J gene lost 4 bases, with 5 bases spanning the gap. Per the germline V gene, CDR1 is SGHAT and CDR2 is FQNNGV. The CDR3 consists of 12 residues. The CDR3 DNA is TGTGCCAGCAGCTCCATGAATCAGCCCCAGCATTTT. Translating it yields CASSSMNQPQHF.

A word on this clone: The same CDR3 can be traced to other DNA sequences in this sample. The chain uses TRBV28 and TRBJ1-5; D is unclear. The CDR3 has 13 residues. The germline V gene has CDR1 MDHEN and CDR2 SYDVKM. Trimming took off 2 bases at V and 0 bases at J, with 2 bases between the two ends. The CDR3 loop reads CASSLDSNQPQHF. DNA for the CDR3: TGTGCCAGCAGTTTAGATAGCAATCAGCCCCAGCATTTT.

V gene TRBV7-9 combines with J gene TRBJ2-7; the match to TRBD2 covers 12 bases. This CDR3 comprises 16 residues. The V gene end was trimmed by 5 bases and the J gene end by 4 bases; junction bases not matched to a gene: 9. Germline loops: CDR1 SEHNR, CDR2 FQNEAQ (reference sequence). CDR3 DNA sequence: TGTGCCAGCAGCGCCCGGACTAGCGGGACGGAATACGAGCAGTACTTC. The encoded protein is CASSARTSGTEYEQYF. The whole variable domain, filled in from reference TRBV7-9 and TRBJ2-7, reads DTGVSQNPRHKITKRGQNVTFRCDPISEHNRLYWYRQTLGQGPEFLTYFQNEAQLEKSRLLSDRFSAERPKGSFSTLEIQRTEQGDSAMYLCASSARTSGTEYEQYFGPGTRLTVT.

J is TRBJ1-2 and V is TRBV4-1; a possible D gene is TRBD1 (5 bases). Trimming pared 0 bases from V and 1 base from J, leaving 6 bases between. Germline V gene lookup returns CDR1 MGHRA and CDR2 YSYEKL. CDR3 size: 14 residues. The CDR3 sequence: CASSQDRDNYGYTF. In DNA form, the CDR3 reads TGCGCCAGCAGCCAAGACAGGGATAACTATGGCTACACCTTC.

The V gene is TRBV9, the J gene TRBJ2-5; D may be TRBD2 (5 bases). This CDR3 comprises 13 residues. V gave up 0 bases and J gave up 4 bases, with 7 bases separating them. Germline V lookup: CDR1 SGDLS, CDR2 YYNGEE. CDR3 in DNA: TGTGCCAGCAGCGTAGGGAGGTCAGAGACCCAGTACTTC. Amino acid sequence: CASSVGRSETQYF.

The rearrangement joins TRBV12-5 to TRBJ2-1, with a possible D match to TRBD2 (6 bases). This CDR3 region has 13 residues. Trimming left V 2 bases short and J 9 bases short, with 11 bases between. CDR1 is LGHNT and CDR2 is FRNRAP in the germline V gene. The CDR3 nucleotides read TGTGCTAGTGGTTTGTATTCGGGAGTTGAGCAGTTCTTC. Its translation is CASGLYSGVEQFF.

This CDR3 reads CASGLGGPGRETQYF. The CDR3 DNA follows: TGTGCTAGTGGTTTGGGTGGGCCCGGGCGAGAGACCCAGTACTTC. The chain is built from TRBV12-5 and TRBJ2-5; D is undetermined. The germline V gene encodes CDR1 LGHNT and CDR2 FRNRAP. V was cut by 1 base and J by 4 bases, with 13 bases left in between. The CDR3 runs 15 residues.

V is TRBV28 and J is TRBJ1-5; 7 nucleotides line up with TRBD1. This CDR3 has 17 residues. Germline values: CDR1 MDHEN, CDR2 SYDVKM. V was pared by 3 bases and J by 3 bases, with 11 bases of the junction left unmatched. The CDR3 loop reads CASSLVAGGNFNQPQHF. CDR3 nucleotide sequence: TGTGCCAGCAGTTTGGTCGCAGGGGGGAACTTCAATCAGCCCCAGCATTTT.

The chain is built from TRBV21-1 and TRBJ2-6; the tabulated D call, TRBD1, remains unverified against the DNA. TRBV21-1 is a pseudogene locus. This CDR3 is built from 16 residues. The CDR3 DNA reads TGTGCCAGCAGCAAAGAATTAGGGGGTGGGGCCAACGTCCTGACTTTC. Protein sequence: CASSKELGGGANVLTF.

The chain employs TRBV13 and TRBJ1-1; no firm D call. Trimming left V 0 bases short and J 5 bases short, with 1 base between. Germline V gene sequence: CDR1 PRHDT, CDR2 FYEKMQ (reference sequence). The CDR3 runs to 11 residues. The chain's CDR3 is CASSLGTEAFF. CDR3 DNA: TGTGCCAGCAGCTTAGGGACTGAAGCTTTCTTT.

The V and J genes are TRBV2 and TRBJ2-3; D is possibly TRBD2 (5 bases). The CDR3 is made up of 14 amino acids. Trimming pared 4 bases from V and 6 bases from J, leaving 14 bases between. The germline CDR1 and CDR2 sequences are SNHLY and FYNNEI. CDR3 in amino acids: CASSVERAGDTQYF. The CDR3 DNA sequence: TGTGCCAGCAGTGTTGAGAGGGCCGGGGATACGCAGTATTTT.

This chain links TRBV27 with TRBJ1-6; no reliable D call. The V and J ends lost 7 bases and 7 bases respectively, with 14 bases between them. The germline V gene has CDR1 MNHEY and CDR2 SMNVEV (reference sequence). This CDR3 contains 14 residues. CDR3 sequence: CASMPLMENSPLHF. The CDR3 DNA sequence: TGTGCCAGCATGCCTCTCATGGAGAATTCACCCCTCCACTTT.

The chain combines TRBV18 with TRBJ1-2; no firm D call. The V end was cut by 3 bases, the J end by 4 bases, with 9 bases between. Germline CDR1 is KGHSH and CDR2 is LQKENI. The length of the CDR3 is 13 residues. CDR3 DNA: TGTGCCAGCTCACCGCCCGACGGCTATGGCTACACCTTC. Translated: CASSPPDGYGYTF.

This clone occurred a few times. This chain links TRBV5-6 with TRBJ2-7, with D perhaps matching TRBD1 (6 bases). In germline, CDR1 is SGHDT, CDR2 YYEEEE. V was clipped by 2 bases and J by 0 bases, with 9 bases between them. CDR3 length: 14 residues. In DNA form, the CDR3 reads TGTGCCAGCAGCTTTAGGGGGATCTCCTACGAGCAGTACTTC. Its protein is CASSFRGISYEQYF.

V and J are TRBV5-1 and TRBJ2-1; D gene ambiguous. Deletions cut 1 base from V and 0 bases from J, with 8 bases between. Germline loops: CDR1 SGHRS, CDR2 YFSETQ. This CDR3 has 15 residues. CDR3 in amino acids: CASSLMRSSYNEQFF. The CDR3 nucleotides are TGCGCCAGCAGCTTGATGAGGAGCTCCTACAATGAGCAGTTCTTC.

This chain connects TRBV30 to TRBJ1-5, with D possibly matching TRBD1 (6 bases). The V and J ends lost 8 bases and 1 base respectively, with 12 bases between them. This CDR3 has 13 amino acids. Per germline, CDR1 GTSNPN and CDR2 SVGIG (reference sequence). The CDR3 DNA is TGTGCCGGCTCTCAGGGGAGCAATCAGCCCCAGCATTTT. It yields the protein CAGSQGSNQPQHF.

This chain links TRBV19 with TRBJ2-2; tentative D call: TRBD2 (5 bases). The V gene's germline CDR1 is LNHDA and CDR2 SQIVND (reference sequence). This CDR3 is 15 amino acids long. V lost 0 bases, J lost 6 bases, and 11 bases lay in between. CDR3 sequence: CASSIDLSGAGELFF. CDR3 bases: TGTGCCAGTAGTATAGATCTATCCGGGGCCGGGGAGCTGTTTTTT. The variable domain in full, with the rest retrieved from reference TRBV19 and TRBJ2-2, is DGGITQSPKYLFRKEGQNVTLSCEQNLNHDAMYWYRQDPGQGLRLIYYSQIVNDFQKGDIAEGYSVSREKKESFPLTVTSAQKNPTAFYLCASSIDLSGAGELFFGEGSRLTVL.

This clone was seen a single time. The chain carries TRBV28 and TRBJ1-5; TRBD1 agrees at 9 bases. The CDR3 is 16 amino acids. Germline loops: CDR1 MDHEN, CDR2 SYDVKM. V lost 8 bases, J lost 3 bases, and 11 bases stayed unmatched. The CDR3 spells CASRGQGGGYNQPQHF. The DNA of the CDR3 is TGTGCCAGCCGGGGACAGGGAGGAGGGTACAATCAGCCCCAGCATTTT.